Below, 5 T cell receptor beta chains from the same sample are listed, as sequenced in a study of OX40 agonist ivuxolimab in advanced cancers. The library came from the immunoSEQ multiplex PCR assay. This is the immuneACCESS table as TCRdb keeps it, with only in-frame sequences that have V and J called. A part of the clones is gone; compared with another copy, unresolved V genes explain less than half, and the rest is unexplained. This sample has 30,000 or so clones in its table, and around 84% of those were observed once. 15% to 20% of the sample belongs to the ten largest clones. The sample here was CD4+ or CD8+ T cells sorted from blood, taken in a trial of the OX40 agonist ivuxolimab. Source of these receptors: an adult with an advanced solid tumor such as melanoma, head and neck, liver or kidney cancer.

This clone has just a few counts. The chain uses TRBV6-5 and TRBJ1-5; tentative D call: TRBD1 (5 bases). V lost 7 bases and J 9 bases, leaving 19 bases between the germline ends. The length of the CDR3 is 14 residues. Germline V lookup: CDR1 MNHEY, CDR2 SVGAGI. This CDR3 reads CASTQGEGIRPQHF. As DNA, the CDR3 is TGTGCCAGCACCCAAGGGGAGGGTATAAGGCCCCAGCATTTT.

The gene calls are TRBV7-9 and TRBJ1-3, with 10 bases fitting TRBD1. The CDR3 contains 17 residues. J gave up 0 bases and V 5 bases, and 7 bases lay outside the gene matches. CDR1 SEHNR and CDR2 FQNEAQ come from the germline V gene (reference sequence). This chain's CDR3 is CASSGRTGGSSGNTIYF. The CDR3 DNA follows: TGTGCCAGCAGCGGACGGACAGGGGGGAGCTCTGGAAACACCATATATTTT.

The V call is TRBV27, the J call TRBJ1-2, with 8 bases that match TRBD1. Germline V lookup: CDR1 MNHEY, CDR2 SMNVEV (reference sequence). The CDR3 loop spans 15 amino acids. The ends lost 3 bases at V and 3 bases at J; junction bases unmatched: 6. The CDR3 loop reads CASSLFPGGDYGYTF. The CDR3 DNA sequence: TGTGCCAGCAGTTTGTTCCCAGGGGGCGACTATGGCTACACCTTC.

The chain recombines TRBV2 with TRBJ1-6; weak D call: TRBD1 (5 bases). This CDR3 region has 14 residues. Germline assignment: CDR1 SNHLY and CDR2 FYNNEI. The ends were cut back, 4 bases at V and 9 bases at J, with 13 bases in the middle. The CDR3 spells CASSAGGWISPLHF. The CDR3, as DNA: TGTGCCAGCAGTGCTGGGGGGTGGATTTCACCCCTCCACTTT.

The chain joins TRBV5-1 to TRBJ2-7, with 8 bases identical to TRBD1. In germline, CDR1 is SGHRS, CDR2 YFSETQ. This CDR3 has 18 residues. With 1 base clipped from V and 0 bases from J, the junction kept 12 bases outside the gene matches. CDR3 sequence reads: CASSLFTIRTGSSYEQYF. The DNA for the CDR3 is TGCGCCAGCAGCTTGTTCACCATAAGGACAGGGAGCTCCTACGAGCAGTACTTC.